One sample yielded the 27 T cell receptor beta chains listed below, sequenced in a study of read filtering for tumor transcriptome and immune sequencing. From roughly 390 ng of RNA, a library with molecular barcoded alpha/delta and beta/gamma adaptors was made. TCRdb independently ran MiXCR on the reads; one entry per CDR3 protein. The sample includes some 130,000 distinct CDR3 sequences, about 13% seen only once; the top ten take 7% to 9%. Specimen: a population of CD138-negative cells sorted from bone marrow. The receptor source for this set is a donor at least 40 years old with multiple myeloma.

This clonotype was detected many times. The chain is built from TRBV7-3 and TRBJ2-2, with D perhaps matching TRBD2 (6 bases). The germline V and J ends were trimmed by 3 bases and 6 bases, with 8 bases remaining between them. The CDR3 sequence is 13 residues long. Germline-derived CDR1 and CDR2 are SGHTA and FQGTGA. CDR3 DNA: TGTGCCAGCAGCTTCACGGGAGCCGGGGAGCTGTTTTTT. This translates into CASSFTGAGELFF.

This clonotype showed up many times. The chain combines TRBV6-5 with TRBJ2-7, with D possibly matching TRBD1 (7 bases). Per germline, CDR1 MNHEY and CDR2 SVGAGI. V shed 2 bases and J shed 4 bases, with 15 bases lying between them. This CDR3 is built from 15 residues. The CDR3 DNA reads as TGTGCCAGCAGTTACGGGGGGACAGCGGTATACGAGCAGTACTTC. It encodes CASSYGGTAVYEQYF.

In its sample, this clonotype was seen many times. The chain employs TRBV10-2 and TRBJ2-4; D remains ambiguous. Germline CDR1 reads WSHSY; CDR2 reads SAAADI. This CDR3 has 11 residues. The germline V and J ends were trimmed by 6 bases and 8 bases, with 8 bases remaining between them. The CDR3 region is CASRSGYIQYF. For the CDR3, the DNA is TGCGCCAGCAGGTCCGGTTACATTCAGTACTTC.

This rearrangement joins TRBV4-3 to TRBJ1-1; possible D gene TRBD1, 6 bases. The V end was cut by 3 bases, the J end by 5 bases, with 10 bases between. The CDR3 is 13 amino acids. Germline-derived CDR1 and CDR2 are LGHNA and YSLEER. The CDR3 reads CASSHTGQTEAFF. Here the CDR3 DNA reads TGCGCCAGCAGCCATACAGGGCAGACTGAAGCTTTCTTT.

This clonotype was detected ten times or more. The chain is built from TRBV27 and TRBJ1-1; tentative D call: TRBD1 (5 bases). Per the germline V gene, CDR1 is MNHEY and CDR2 is SMNVEV (reference sequence). The CDR3 is made up of 11 amino acids. Trimming shortened V by 6 bases and J by 7 bases, and 9 bases separated the two germline ends. CDR3 in DNA: TGTGCCAGCAGGGGGAGGGGTGAAGCTTTCTTT. It specifies CASRGRGEAFF.

A remark on this clonotype: A much more abundant neighbour one base away suggests this may be a read error. The CDR3 coding sequence is TGCGCCAGCAGCTTTGGGGGTCTAAATACGCAGTGTTTT. This codes for CASSFGGLNTQCF. This sequence joins TRBV5-1 and TRBJ2-3; D is possibly TRBD1 or TRBD2 (5 bases each). Germline CDR1 and CDR2: SGHRS and YFSETQ. The CDR3 has 13 residues.

This clonotype was seen at least ten times. The V gene is TRBV18, the J gene TRBJ1-1; unclear D gene. The CDR3 has 14 residues. The V end was cut by 4 bases, the J end by 1 base, with 10 bases between. Germline V gene lookup returns CDR1 KGHSH and CDR2 LQKENI. The CDR3 DNA sequence: TGTGCCAGCTCACTGGGGTCGGGGAACACTGAAGCTTTCTTT. Encoded protein: CASSLGSGNTEAFF.

This chain connects TRBV19 to TRBJ1-5, with a weak D call TRBD1 (5 bases). CDR3 size: 17 residues. The germline V gene has CDR1 LNHDA and CDR2 SQIVND (reference sequence). The V end lost 2 bases, the J end lost 0 bases, and 14 bases lay between the germline ends. The CDR3: CASSISGTDYSNQPQHF. The CDR3 coding sequence is TGTGCCAGTAGTATAAGTGGGACCGATTATAGCAATCAGCCCCAGCATTTT.

Concerning this clonotype: This is likely a read error, given that the CDR3 carries no conserved phenylalanine or tryptophan at its end. The V call is TRBV30, the J call TRBJ1-1; the match to TRBD1 covers 9 bases. CDR1 and CDR2 (germline): GTSNPN, SVGIG (reference sequence). The trim removed 4 bases at V and 1 base at J, leaving 4 bases unmatched. This CDR3 comprises 14 residues. The CDR3 spells CAWTVGQGNTEAFL. For the CDR3, the DNA is TGTGCCTGGACCGTGGGACAGGGGAACACTGAAGCTTTCCTT.

This clonotype was recorded at least ten times. The chain recombines TRBV30 with TRBJ2-6, with D unclear. Germline V gene data show CDR1 as GTSNPN and CDR2 as SVGIG (reference sequence). The CDR3 runs to 12 residues. Deletions cut 4 bases from V and 4 bases from J, with 5 bases between. CDR3 DNA sequence: TGTGCCTGGAATCCAGGGGCCAACGTCCTGACTTTC. Translated: CAWNPGANVLTF.

This clonotype was counted at least ten times. V gene TRBV28 combines with J gene TRBJ2-1; TRBD1 might be the D (5 bases). The CDR3 contains 12 residues. The V end was cut by 6 bases, the J end by 9 bases, with 12 bases between. Per germline, CDR1 MDHEN and CDR2 SYDVKM. CDR3 nucleotides: TGTGCCAGCAGCCCCCGGCAGGGTGAGCAGTTCTTC. Translation: CASSPRQGEQFF.

This clonotype was seen repeatedly, ten times or more. V gene TRBV7-2 combines with J gene TRBJ2-7, with 12 bases lining up with TRBD2. Unmatched junction bases numbered 8, after V lost 0 bases and J lost 2 bases. Germline V gene lookup returns CDR1 SGHTA and CDR2 FQGNSA. This CDR3 spans 18 amino acids. The CDR3 nucleotides read TGTGCCAGCAGCTTAGCACGGCTAGCGGGAGGGGGGACCTACGAGCAGTACTTC. Translating it yields CASSLARLAGGGTYEQYF.

V usage is TRBV20-1 and J usage is TRBJ2-3; D is undetermined. The germline V gene encodes CDR1 DFQATT and CDR2 SNEGSKA (reference sequence). The CDR3 consists of 14 residues. V was shortened by 3 bases and J by 2 bases, with 12 bases between the two germline ends. CDR3 region: CSARPDGFTDTQYF. CDR3 sequence (DNA): TGCAGTGCTAGGCCAGACGGGTTCACAGATACGCAGTATTTT.

About this clonotype itself: Given a much more abundant clone one base away, this may be a read error. The chain employs TRBV7-2 and TRBJ2-3, with no clear D. The CDR3 covers 13 residues. The V end lost 1 base, the J end lost 8 bases, and 10 bases lay between the germline ends. Germline V gene lookup returns CDR1 SGHTA and CDR2 FQGNSA. The CDR3 is CASSLVGEGTQYF. CDR3 DNA: TGTGCCAGCAGCTTAGTGGGCGAAGGTACGCAGTATTTT.

This clonotype has ten or more counts. The chain combines TRBV19 with TRBJ2-3; a weak D match, TRBD2 (5 bases). This CDR3 is built from 14 residues. Germline-derived CDR1 and CDR2 are LNHDA and SQIVND (reference sequence). Trimming stripped 3 bases from V and 4 bases from J, with 11 bases between. CDR3 nucleotide sequence: TGTGCCAGTAGTATGGCACTGAGGGCAGATACGCAGTATTTT. Translating gives CASSMALRADTQYF.

Many counts were recorded for this clonotype. CDR3 region: CSARAASGRGPGYTQYF. Written as DNA, the CDR3 is TGCAGTGCTAGAGCGGCTAGCGGGAGGGGACCCGGGTATACGCAGTATTTT. The chain combines TRBV20-1 with TRBJ2-3, with TRBD2 identical over 12 bases. Germline CDR1 DFQATT, CDR2 SNEGSKA (reference sequence). The CDR3 extends over 17 amino acids. V shed 1 base, J shed 7 bases, and the junction held 12 bases outside the gene matches.

As to this clonotype: The CDR3 does not end in the conserved phenylalanine or tryptophan, so this is likely a read error. The DNA is omitted, as the CDR3 cannot be located on it reliably, and the CDR3 follows TCRdb's listing. The rearrangement joins TRBV20-1 to TRBJ2-1. Germline V gene data show CDR1 as DFQATT and CDR2 as SNEGSKA (reference sequence). The CDR3 adds up to 12 amino acids, both ends counted. The CDR3: CSAPVAGYEQIS.

This clonotype was seen a handful of times. This clone may be a read error of a much larger clone one base away. V and J are TRBV5-1 and TRBJ2-7, with 8 positions matching TRBD1. Germline loops: CDR1 SGHRS, CDR2 YFSETQ. V was clipped by 5 bases and J by 2 bases; unmatched bases: 3. The CDR3 has 13 amino acids. The chain's CDR3 is CASRGQVPYEQYF. The DNA for the CDR3 is TGCGCCAGCAGGGGACAGGTTCCCTACGAGCAGTACTTC. Full variable domain (missing parts from reference TRBV5-1 and TRBJ2-7): KAGVTQTPRYLIKTRGQQVTLSCSPISGHRSVSWYQQTPGQGLQFLFEYFSETQRNKGNFPGRFSGRQFSNSRSEMNVSTLELGDSALYLCASRGQVPYEQYFGPGTRLTVT.

This clonotype was seen more than once but under ten times. Being one base from a much bigger clone, this may be a read error. This CDR3 fails to terminate in the conserved phenylalanine or tryptophan, so it likely reflects a read error. V gene TRBV5-1 combines with J gene TRBJ1-4; 7 bases map to TRBD1. The CDR3 consists of 16 residues. Germline lookup yields CDR1 SGHRS and CDR2 YFSETQ. J was trimmed by 5 bases and V by 5 bases; bases with no gene match: 12. The CDR3 DNA is TGCGCCAGCAGGAGGATCGGGACAGTGGGCAATGAAAAACTGTTTTCT. Translating gives CASRRIGTVGNEKLFS.

In the case of this clonotype: This clone may be a read error of a much larger clone one base away. The genes are TRBV7-2 and TRBJ1-5; D is ambiguous. This CDR3 region has 15 residues. Trimming pared 5 bases from V and 4 bases from J, leaving 15 bases between. CDR1 SGHTA and CDR2 FQGNSA come from the germline V gene. The CDR3 reads CASSPAVQINQPQHF. The CDR3 nucleotides are TGTGCCAGCAGCCCCGCGGTGCAGATTAATCAGCCCCAGCATTTT. Variable domain in full (rest from reference TRBV7-2 and TRBJ1-5): GAGVSQSPSNKVTEKGKDVELRCDPISGHTALYWYRQSLGQGLEFLIYFQGNSAPDKSGLPSDRFSAERTGGSVSTLTIQRTQQEDSAVYLCASSPAVQINQPQHFGDGTRLSIL.

The rearrangement links TRBV14 to TRBJ1-2; D gene uncertain. CDR1 and CDR2 (germline): SGHDN, FVKESK. The CDR3 runs 13 residues. V gave up 1 base and J gave up 7 bases, with 10 bases separating them. CDR3 bases: TGTGCCAGCAGCCAAGGGATTGGCGGTGGCTACACCTTC. Translating gives CASSQGIGGGYTF.

In this sample, this clonotype turned up many times. Relative to the germline gene, one junction end is altered; a read error may explain this. The chain combines TRBV10-3 with TRBJ2-1; D is possibly TRBD1 (6 bases). From germline, CDR1 is ENHRY and CDR2 SYGVKD. This CDR3 is built from 13 residues. In DNA form, the CDR3 reads TGTGCCATCAGTTGGGACACCTACAATGAACAGTTCTTC. Translation: CAISWDTYNEQFF.

About this clonotype itself: This may arise from a read error, as a much more abundant clone is one base away. This chain links TRBV29-1 with TRBJ2-5; no clear D. Germline CDR1 reads SQVTM; CDR2 reads ANQGSEA. CDR3 size: 13 residues. The germline V and J ends were trimmed by 6 bases and 5 bases, with 16 bases remaining between them. The CDR3 sequence: CSVHYCVRETQYF. In DNA, the CDR3 is TGCAGCGTCCATTACTGCGTGAGGGAGACCCAGTACTTC.

This clonotype was counted between two and nine times. The chain employs TRBV30 and TRBJ1-1; possibly TRBD1 for D (6 bases). Germline lookup yields CDR1 GTSNPN and CDR2 SVGIG (reference sequence). CDR3 size: 15 residues. Deletions cut 2 bases from V and 0 bases from J, with 13 bases between. Here the CDR3 reads CAWSFLDRLNTEAFF. CDR3 nucleotides: TGTGCCTGGAGTTTCCTTGACAGGCTGAACACTGAAGCTTTCTTT.

This clonotype was observed many times. The chain carries TRBV5-4 and TRBJ1-1; D ambiguous. The germline V and J ends were trimmed by 3 bases and 5 bases, with 8 bases remaining between them. Germline loops: CDR1 SGHNT, CDR2 YYREEE (reference sequence). This CDR3 spans 12 amino acids. The CDR3 region is CASSSRGTEAFF. For the CDR3, the DNA is TGTGCCAGCAGCTCCCGAGGGACTGAAGCTTTCTTT.

This clonotype was counted at least ten times. This chain uses TRBV24-1 with TRBJ2-1; TRBD1 might be the D (5 bases). The V and J ends lost 0 bases and 5 bases respectively, with 16 bases between them. Germline loops: CDR1 KGHDR, CDR2 SFDVKD. The CDR3 has 17 residues. CDR3 in amino acids: CATSDLQSGPQDNEQFF. CDR3 nucleotide sequence: TGTGCCACCAGTGATTTGCAGTCTGGGCCACAGGACAATGAGCAGTTCTTC.

There are many counts of this clonotype. This chain joins TRBV25-1 and TRBJ1-5, with D unclear. The CDR3 runs to 13 residues. Trimming removed 5 bases from V and 2 bases from J, with 7 bases in between. Germline CDR1 MGHDK, CDR2 SYGVNS. The CDR3 nucleotides read TGTGCCAGCAGTCCTCGGGGCAATCAGCCCCAGCATTTT. Its translation is CASSPRGNQPQHF.